Here is one TCR beta chain with its context. Trimming removed 4 bases from V and 6 bases from J; junction bases left unmatched: 9. The germline CDR1 and CDR2 sequences are SEHNR and FQNEAQ (reference sequence). The CDR3 sequence is 15 residues long. Assay used: immunoSEQ multiplex PCR; TCRdb lists only in-frame clones, some missing. This table holds some 66,000 clones, 90% to 95% found once. The data are from a study of blood T cell repertoires in COVID-19. Study overall: Nucleic acid was either cDNA or gDNA, and it came from T cells, B-cell-depleted T cells, or PBMCs.

The source of this sequence is a man between 65 and 85 years old with active COVID-19. This chain links TRBV7-9 with TRBJ2-1, with 7 bases matching TRBD2. Sample: peripheral blood. DNA of the CDR3: TGTGCCAGCAGCTCCCCGGGGGGTAATGGCAATGAGCAGTTCTTC. Translated: CASSSPGGNGNEQFF. The variable domain in full, with the rest retrieved from reference TRBV7-9 and TRBJ2-1, is DTGVSQNPRHKITKRGQNVTFRCDPISEHNRLYWYRQTLGQGPEFLTYFQNEAQLEKSRLLSDRFSAERPKGSFSTLEIQRTEQGDSAMYLCASSSPGGNGNEQFFGPGTRLTVL.